The entry below gives a single T cell receptor beta chain sequence along with its context. These data come from a study of shared T cell receptors in the human thymus. Clones were sequenced by immunoSEQ multiplex PCR, and TCRdb holds only the in-frame ones, with some missing. Of more than 550,000 clones listed, approximately 85% are singletons. The V gene end was trimmed by 3 bases and the J gene end by 1 base; junction bases not matched to a gene: 8. Per the germline V gene, CDR1 is SGHRS and CDR2 is YFSETQ. The CDR3 is 18 amino acids. The same data also went into a second study, on human thymus T cells. From that report: Corrective surgery for congenital heart defects was being performed on the healthy Finnish infants who served as donors. Corrective cardiac operations yielded the resected thymus tissue. Within thymic and blood repertoires, V and J gene usage appeared to be biased. Highly overlapping thymic repertoires in unrelated individuals were reported by related research.

Sequencing used thymocytes. This clonotype was obtained from a girl less than two years old with a congenital heart defect. J is TRBJ2-6 and V is TRBV5-1; TRBD2 aligns across 9 bases. The CDR3 sequence is CASSSRPGLASGANVLTF. CDR3 nucleotide sequence: TGCGCCAGCAGCTCTCGGCCGGGACTAGCTTCTGGGGCCAACGTCCTGACTTTC.